The clone carrying this TCR beta chain showed up many times. These data are taken from a study of human T cells and chemical hapten exposure. The germline V gene has CDR1 KGHSH and CDR2 LQKENI. The V end was cut by 2 bases, the J end by 4 bases, with 9 bases between. The CDR3 is 15 amino acids. Sample time point: patch test 2, 6 weeks after DPC sensitization. Treatment denoted: therapeutic diphenylcyclopropenone sensitization with weekly scalp DPC. TCRdb used MiXCR to reprocess the RACE reads, holding one entry per CDR3 protein. This table holds around 50,000 distinct CDR3 sequences, around 9.5% found once.

The chain combines TRBV18 with TRBJ1-6; D ambiguous. The TCR sequence derives from a woman in her forties or fifties with alopecia areata. Some clones in this sample may be carry-over from other donors' samples. This material consisted of whole blood, taken in connection with sensitization to the hapten diphenylcyclopropenone (DPC). CDR3 amino acids: CASSPDNGYNSPLHF. In nucleotides, the CDR3 is TGTGCCAGCTCACCAGATAACGGATATAATTCACCCCTCCACTTT.